The clone carrying this T cell receptor (beta chain) was observed many times. This record comes from a study of metastatic and nonmetastatic thyroid tumors. The entire patient cohort was treatment-naive prior to thyroid surgery. TCRdb re-clonotyped the PCR reads through MiXCR. The sample has about 27,000 clones, roughly 25% seen once. The source of this sequence is a female donor with papillary thyroid cancer or a benign thyroid nodule (not recorded which). Some clones in this sample may be carry-over from other donors' samples. Sequenced sample: blood.

The CDR3 DNA follows: TGTGCCAGCAGCTTGGCCCACAGGGGTTCTGGAGGCTACACCTTC. Residues: CASSLAHRGSGGYTF. The chain is built from TRBV5-6 and TRBJ1-2, with 7 bases that match TRBD1. Losses at the gene ends were 0 bases for V and 8 bases for J; bases not matched to a gene: 10. The CDR3 totals 15 residues. Germline V lookup: CDR1 SGHDT, CDR2 YYEEEE.